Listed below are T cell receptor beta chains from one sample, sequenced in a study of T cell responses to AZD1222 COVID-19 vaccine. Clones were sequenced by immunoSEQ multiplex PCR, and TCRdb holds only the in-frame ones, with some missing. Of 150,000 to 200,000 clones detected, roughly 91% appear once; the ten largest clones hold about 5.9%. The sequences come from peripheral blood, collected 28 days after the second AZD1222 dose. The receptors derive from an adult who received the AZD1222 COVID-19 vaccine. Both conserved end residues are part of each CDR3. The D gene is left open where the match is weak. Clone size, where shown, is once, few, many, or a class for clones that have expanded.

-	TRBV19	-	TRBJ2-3	TGTGCCAGTGCTCGCAGGAGGGGTAGCACAGATACGCAGTATTTT	CASARRRGSTDTQYF
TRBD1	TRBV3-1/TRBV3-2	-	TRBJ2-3	TGTGCCAGCAGCCAAGTTCCTAGGACAGGGTTTGGTTCAGATACGCAGTATTTT	CASSQVPRTGFGSDTQYF
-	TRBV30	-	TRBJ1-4	TGTGCCTGGAGTGTAAAGGTTGGAGAAAAACTGTTTTTT	CAWSVKVGEKLFF
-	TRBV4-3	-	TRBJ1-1	TGCGCCAGCAGCCAAGGTGGCGGGTTGAACACTGAAGCTTTCTTT	CASSQGGGLNTEAFF
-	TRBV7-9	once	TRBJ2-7	TGTGCCAGCAGCTTAATGGCAGGCCAGCCCTCCTACGAGCAGTACTTC	CASSLMAGQPSYEQYF
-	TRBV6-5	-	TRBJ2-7	TGTGCCAGCAGTCTCAACCGTGAGCAGTACTTC	CASSLNREQYF
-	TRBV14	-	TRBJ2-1	TGTGCCAGCAGCCCGCGTTTGGGGGCAGGGGAGCAGTTCTTC	CASSPRLGAGEQFF
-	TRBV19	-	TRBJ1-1	TGTGCCAGTAGTCTAAGCTGGGGGAACACTGAAGCTTTCTTT	CASSLSWGNTEAFF
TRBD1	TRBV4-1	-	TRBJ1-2	TGCGCCAGCAGCCAAGATGCCCCCGGGACAGGCTATGGCTACACCTTC	CASSQDAPGTGYGYTF
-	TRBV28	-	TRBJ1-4	TGTGCCAGCAGTCCGGGGAATGAAAAACTGTTTTTT	CASSPGNEKLFF
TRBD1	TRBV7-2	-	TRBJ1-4	TGTGCCAGCAGCACATACAGGGGGACTAATGAAAAACTGTTTTTT	CASSTYRGTNEKLFF
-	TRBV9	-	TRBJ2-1	TGTGCCAGCGGAAGGACTGGGGGGAATGAGCAGTTCTTC	CASGRTGGNEQFF
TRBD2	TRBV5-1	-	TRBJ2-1	TGCGCCAGCAGCAAGGGGGGGACTAGCGAGGTCGGTGAGCAGTTCTTC	CASSKGGTSEVGEQFF
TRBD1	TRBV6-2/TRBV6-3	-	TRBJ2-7	TGTGCCAGCAGTCCCGACAGGGATCAAACCTACGAGCAGTACTTC	CASSPDRDQTYEQYF
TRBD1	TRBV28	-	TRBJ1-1	TGTGCCAGCAGTTCGCCCAACAGGGGCACTGAAGCTTTCTTT	CASSSPNRGTEAFF
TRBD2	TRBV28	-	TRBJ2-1	TGTGCCAGCAGTCTCCCGGTAGCGGGGGGCCCGGGGTCCTACAATGAGCAGTTCTTC	CASSLPVAGGPGSYNEQFF
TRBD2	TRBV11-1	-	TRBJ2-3	TGTGCCAGCAGCTTAGCCGGGACTAGCGGCACAGATACGCAGTATTTT	CASSLAGTSGTDTQYF
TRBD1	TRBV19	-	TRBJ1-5	TGTGCCAGTAGTATATTCGGCAGGGGGAACAATCAGCCCCAGCATTTT	CASSIFGRGNNQPQHF
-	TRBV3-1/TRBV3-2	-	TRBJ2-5	TGTGCCAGCAGCCAAGTTCTTGAGACCCAGTACTTC	CASSQVLETQYF
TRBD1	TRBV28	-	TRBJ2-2	TGTGCCAGCACCGCGCAGACAGGGTGGGACACCGGGGAGCTGTTTTTT	CASTAQTGWDTGELFF
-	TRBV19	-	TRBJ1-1	TGTGCCAGTAGTCTCCGCCCAGGGCTGGGTAACACTGAAGCTTTCTTT	CASSLRPGLGNTEAFF
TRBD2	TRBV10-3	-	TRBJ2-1	TGTGCCATCAGGGGAGGGAGCGGGAGGCTCTCCTACAATGAGCAGTTCTTC	CAIRGGSGRLSYNEQFF
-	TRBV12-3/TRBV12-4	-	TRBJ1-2	TGTGCCAGCACCAAGGGGGGATCTGGCTACACCTTC	CASTKGGSGYTF
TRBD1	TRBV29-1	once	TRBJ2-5	TGCAGCGTTGGAGGACAGGGAAGGAGGACCCAGTACTTC	CSVGGQGRRTQYF
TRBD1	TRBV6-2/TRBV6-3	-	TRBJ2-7	TGTGCCAGCAGTTGGGACAGGGGGAATTCCTACGAGCAGTACTTC	CASSWDRGNSYEQYF
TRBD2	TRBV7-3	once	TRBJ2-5	TGTGCCAGCAGCCCAACCGGGACTAGCTTAGAGACCCAGTACTTC	CASSPTGTSLETQYF
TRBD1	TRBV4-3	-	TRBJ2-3	TGCGCCAGCAGCCAAGACACCACAGGGGGATCAGATACGCAGTATTTT	CASSQDTTGGSDTQYF
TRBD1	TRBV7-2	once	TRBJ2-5	TGTGCCAGCAGCCCGCAGACAGGGCTACAAGAGACCCAGTACTTC	CASSPQTGLQETQYF
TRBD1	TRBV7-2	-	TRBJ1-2	TGTGCCAGCAGCACCCACAGGGGTGGCTACACCTTC	CASSTHRGGYTF
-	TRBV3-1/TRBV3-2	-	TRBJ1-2	TGTGCCAGCAGCCCTGGTGGAATTATCTATGGCTACACCTTC	CASSPGGIIYGYTF
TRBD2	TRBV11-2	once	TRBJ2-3	TGTGCCAGCAGCTTAAGGACGGGGGGGCCCACAGATACGCAGTATTTT	CASSLRTGGPTDTQYF
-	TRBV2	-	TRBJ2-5	TGTGCCAGCAGTGAAGTCCTCCAAGAGACCCAGTACTTC	CASSEVLQETQYF
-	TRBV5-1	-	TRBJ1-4	TGCGCCAGCTCGCACGATGCCGCCGAAGAAAAACTGTTTTTT	CASSHDAAEEKLFF
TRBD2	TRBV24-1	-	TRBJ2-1	TGTGCCACCAGTGATACCTTTAACCGAGCGGGAGACCTCTTCAATGAGCAGTTCTTC	CATSDTFNRAGDLFNEQFF
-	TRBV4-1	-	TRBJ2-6	TGCGCCAGCAGCCAAGAAAGGCTTACAGGGGCCAACGTCCTGACTTTC	CASSQERLTGANVLTF
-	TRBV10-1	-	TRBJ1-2	TGCGCCAGCAGTGAGTCGGCCGGGTTGGGCTACACCTTC	CASSESAGLGYTF
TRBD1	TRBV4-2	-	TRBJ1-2	TGTGCCAGCAGCCAAGCTGGGGCAGGGGGCTCTGGCTACACCTTC	CASSQAGAGGSGYTF
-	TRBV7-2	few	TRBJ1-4	TGTGCCAGCAGCCTTCCTTTGCCGGGGAGGACTAATGAAAAACTGTTTTTT	CASSLPLPGRTNEKLFF
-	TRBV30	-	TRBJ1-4	TGTGCCTGGGGGGGGGCCCGTGAAAAACTGTTTTTT	CAWGGAREKLFF
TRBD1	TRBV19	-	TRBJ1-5	TGTGCCAGTAGTATTCGTAAAGGGACAGAGAAGCGGCAGCCCCAGCATTTT	CASSIRKGTEKRQPQHF
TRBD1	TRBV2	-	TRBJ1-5	TGTGCCAGCAGGGGACAGATTAGCAATCAGCCCCAGCATTTT	CASRGQISNQPQHF
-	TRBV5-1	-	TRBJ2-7	TGCGCCAGCAGCTTCTCCACTTCCGCCTACGAGCAGTACTTC	CASSFSTSAYEQYF
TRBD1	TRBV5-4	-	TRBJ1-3	TGTGCCAGCAGCGTCCCGGGACAGGGGCGAAACACCATATATTTT	CASSVPGQGRNTIYF
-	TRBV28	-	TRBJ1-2	TGTGCCACCGAGGCGGGGGACTATGGCTACACCTTC	CATEAGDYGYTF
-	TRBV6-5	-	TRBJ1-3	TGTGCCAGCAGTTACTCGGCAGGGCAGTCGGGAAACACCATATATTTT	CASSYSAGQSGNTIYF
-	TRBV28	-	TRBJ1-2	TGTGCCAGCAGTTTGGTGTTGGGGCAGGGTGGTGGCTACACCTTC	CASSLVLGQGGGYTF
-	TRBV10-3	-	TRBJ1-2	TGTGCCATCAGTGAAGGAACCCAGGGGATTGGCTACACCTTC	CAISEGTQGIGYTF
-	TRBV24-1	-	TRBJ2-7	TGTGCCACCAGTGATATCACCCCGGGGGGCACCTACGAGCAGTACTTC	CATSDITPGGTYEQYF
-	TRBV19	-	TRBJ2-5	TGTGCCAGTAGTATGGGGCCAGTCGGTGGGGGGTTAGCCCAGTACTTC	CASSMGPVGGGLAQYF
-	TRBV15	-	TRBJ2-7	TGTGCCACCAGCAGAGATAAAGGTAGCCCCTACGAGCAGTACTTC	CATSRDKGSPYEQYF
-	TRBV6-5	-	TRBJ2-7	TGTGCCAGCATTCTTGGGACAACCCCTAAGGAGCAGTACTTC	CASILGTTPKEQYF
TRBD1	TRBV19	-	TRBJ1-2	TGTGCCAGTAGTATAATCGGACAGGGTACATATGGCTACACCTTC	CASSIIGQGTYGYTF
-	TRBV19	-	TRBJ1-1	TGTGCCAGTAACTCGGACAGCCGCATGAACACTGAAGCTTTCTTT	CASNSDSRMNTEAFF
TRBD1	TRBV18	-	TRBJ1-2	TGTGCCAGCTCACCACCGGGGACAGGGTGGTCTGGCTACACCTTC	CASSPPGTGWSGYTF